This is a list of T cell receptor beta chains from one sample in a study of blood T cell repertoires in COVID-19. The assay was immunoSEQ multiplex PCR, and TCRdb's table has in-frame clones only and misses some. The sample lists some 300,000 clones; 70% to 90% were seen once. Input material: peripheral blood. The source is a woman in her fifties or sixties with active or convalescent COVID-19. Both conserved end residues are part of each CDR3. Each record gives: V gene, J gene, clone size, D gene, CDR3 protein, CDR3 DNA. A D gene is named only where the DNA matches it firmly. Not all rows give a size; the values are once, few, many and, for expanded clones, a class.

>TRBV18|TRBJ1-2|-|-
CASSPSGNFNYGYTF
TGTGCCAGCTCACCGTCAGGGAACTTTAACTATGGCTACACCTTC
>TRBV28|TRBJ1-4|-|-
CASSPTPGRRLDLANEKLFF
TGTGCCAGCAGCCCCACCCCAGGGCGTCGCCTAGACCTAGCTAATGAAAAACTGTTTTTT
>TRBV6-6|TRBJ1-3|-|TRBD1
CASSEDRVGGNTIYF
TGTGCCAGCAGTGAGGACAGGGTGGGGGGAAACACCATATATTTT
>TRBV5-1|TRBJ1-1|-|TRBD1
CASRQGQRNTEAFF
TGCGCCAGCAGGCAGGGACAGAGGAACACTGAAGCTTTCTTT
>TRBV11-1|TRBJ2-5|-|TRBD1
CASSLWSRDRETQYF
TGTGCCAGCAGCTTATGGAGCCGGGACAGGGAAACCCAGTACTTC
>TRBV20-1|TRBJ2-1|-|TRBD2
CSASSLAGSSYNEQFF
TGCAGTGCTAGTTCCTTAGCGGGAAGCTCCTACAATGAGCAGTTCTTC
>TRBV2|TRBJ1-5|-|-
CASRQGLRSNQPQHF
TGTGCCAGCAGGCAGGGCCTGAGAAGCAATCAGCCCCAGCATTTT
>TRBV20-1|TRBJ2-7|-|TRBD2
CSASETSGIYEQYF
TGCAGTGCTAGTGAGACTAGCGGGATCTACGAGCAGTACTTC
>TRBV18|TRBJ2-5|-|-
CASSPPSAETQYF
TGTGCCAGCTCACCACCTTCTGCGGAGACCCAGTACTTC
>TRBV24-1|TRBJ2-1|-|-
CATSDFDTSSYNEQFF
TGTGCCACCAGTGATTTTGACACCTCGTCCTACAATGAGCAGTTCTTC
>TRBV27|TRBJ2-7|-|-
CASSYEAGSYEQYF
TGTGCCAGCAGTTATGAGGCGGGATCCTACGAGCAGTACTTC
>TRBV7-9|TRBJ2-7|-|-
CASSSTRTAIYEQYF
TGTGCCAGCAGCTCCACCCGGACAGCTATCTACGAGCAGTACTTC
>TRBV7-8|TRBJ1-5|-|-
CASSFGGYNQPQHF
TGTGCCAGCAGCTTCGGGGGTTACAATCAGCCCCAGCATTTT
>TRBV9|TRBJ2-1|-|TRBD2
CASRDLAGGLWEQFF
TGTGCCAGCAGGGACCTAGCGGGAGGGCTTTGGGAGCAGTTCTTC
>TRBV27|TRBJ1-2|once|TRBD1
CASSRTGWDYGYTF
TGTGCCAGCAGTCGGACAGGGTGGGACTATGGCTACACCTTC
>TRBV7-8|TRBJ2-7|-|TRBD2
CASSSGLAGGEQYF
TGTGCCAGCAGCTCGGGACTAGCGGGAGGCGAGCAGTACTTC
>TRBV12-3/TRBV12-4|TRBJ1-2|-|-
CASFDRNYGYTF
TGTGCCAGCTTTGACAGAAACTATGGCTACACCTTC
>TRBV5-1|TRBJ1-1|-|-
CASKFMVGPTTEAFF
TGCGCCAGCAAATTTATGGTTGGGCCTACAACTGAAGCTTTCTTT
>TRBV4-2|TRBJ1-4|few|-
CASSQGSREKLFF
TGTGCCAGCAGCCAAGGTTCGCGTGAAAAACTGTTTTTT
>TRBV7-2|TRBJ1-2|-|TRBD1
CASSLGQGNYGYTF
TGTGCCAGCAGCTTAGGACAGGGAAACTATGGCTACACCTTC
>TRBV5-5|TRBJ2-1|-|-
CASSLGMSSYNEQFF
TGTGCCAGCAGCTTGGGTATGAGCTCCTACAATGAGCAGTTCTTC
>TRBV7-3|TRBJ2-1|once|TRBD2
CASSLADAGGGNEQFF
TGTGCCAGCAGCTTAGCGGACGCGGGAGGCGGCAATGAGCAGTTCTTC
>TRBV28|TRBJ1-1|few|TRBD1
CASSLLVFRDRGEAFF
TGTGCCAGCAGTCTCCTCGTTTTCCGGGACAGGGGTGAAGCTTTCTTT
>TRBV25-1|TRBJ1-2|once|-
CASSPLSETYGYTF
TGTGCCAGCAGTCCTCTCTCGGAGACCTATGGCTACACCTTC
>TRBV12-5|TRBJ1-2|-|-
CASGLVLGGSPSNTGYTF
TGTGCTAGTGGTTTGGTACTGGGGGGGAGCCCTAGTAACACTGGCTACACCTTC
>TRBV20-1|TRBJ2-7|-|-
CSASALKNYEQYF
TGCAGTGCTAGTGCACTCAAAAACTACGAGCAGTACTTC
>TRBV11-2|TRBJ2-5|-|-
CASSAGGSGASGETQYF
TGTGCCAGCAGCGCAGGGGGTTCGGGGGCTAGTGGAGAGACCCAGTACTTC
>TRBV7-2|TRBJ2-3|once|-
CASSLVRGGTDTQYF
TGTGCCAGCAGCTTAGTACGCGGGGGCACAGATACGCAGTATTTT
>TRBV28|TRBJ1-2|-|TRBD1
CASSPWTGGRDGYTF
TGTGCCAGCAGCCCATGGACAGGGGGTAGGGATGGCTACACCTTC
>TRBV27|TRBJ1-6|-|TRBD1
CASSPGTGGWNSPLHF
TGTGCCAGCAGTCCCGGGACAGGGGGTTGGAATTCACCCCTCCACTTT
>TRBV9|TRBJ1-1|-|-
CASSVVSTEAFF
TGTGCCAGCAGCGTAGTTAGCACTGAAGCTTTCTTT
>TRBV28|TRBJ2-7|-|TRBD1
CASRTGGPYEQYF
TGTGCCAGCAGAACAGGGGGACCCTACGAGCAGTACTTC
>TRBV3-1/TRBV3-2|TRBJ1-1|-|TRBD1
CASSLWTGDWGDTEAFF
TGTGCCAGCAGCCTATGGACAGGGGATTGGGGTGACACTGAAGCTTTCTTT
>TRBV5-5|TRBJ2-5|-|TRBD2
CASSPSGSGRETQYF
TGTGCCAGCAGCCCAAGCGGGAGCGGGCGGGAGACCCAGTACTTC
>TRBV6-4|TRBJ2-7|-|-
CASSESADSYEQYF
TGTGCCAGCAGTGAGAGCGCGGACTCCTACGAGCAGTACTTC
>TRBV18|TRBJ2-5|-|-
CASSPGARETQYF
TGTGCCAGCTCACCGGGGGCTAGAGAGACCCAGTACTTC
>TRBV7-9|TRBJ1-3|-|-
CASSLLVGGASGNTIYF
TGTGCCAGCAGCCTCCTCGTTGGGGGGGCGAGTGGAAACACCATATATTTT
>TRBV11-2|TRBJ2-5|-|-
CASSFLAVVGSETQYF
TGTGCCAGCAGCTTCTTAGCGGTAGTAGGGTCAGAGACCCAGTACTTC
>TRBV7-2|TRBJ1-2|once|-
CASSIDSYGYTF
TGTGCCAGCAGCATAGACAGCTATGGCTACACCTTC
>TRBV28|TRBJ1-1|once|TRBD1
CASTSGQGGGAFF
TGTGCCAGCACCTCGGGACAGGGAGGTGGAGCTTTCTTT
>TRBV6-1|TRBJ1-3|-|-
CASSEAYPPGQSGNTIYF
TGTGCCAGCAGTGAAGCCTACCCCCCTGGACAGTCTGGAAACACCATATATTTT
>TRBV5-4|TRBJ2-3|-|TRBD2
CASSAGLAGGPATDTQYF
TGTGCCAGCAGCGCGGGACTAGCGGGAGGGCCGGCCACAGATACGCAGTATTTT
>TRBV18|TRBJ2-5|-|TRBD1
CASSPKTGAAGTQYF
TGTGCCAGCTCACCAAAGACAGGGGCCGCTGGGACCCAGTACTTC
>TRBV2|TRBJ1-3|-|TRBD1
CASSATGQGAGNTIYF
TGTGCCAGCAGTGCCACGGGACAGGGGGCTGGAAACACCATATATTTT
>TRBV6-5|TRBJ2-7|-|-
CASGTIRERPYEQYF
TGTGCCAGCGGCACGATTCGAGAGCGGCCCTACGAGCAGTACTTC
>TRBV7-8|TRBJ2-7|once|TRBD2
CASSLGKGRDYEQYF
TGTGCCAGCAGCTTAGGGAAGGGGAGGGACTACGAGCAGTACTTC
>TRBV7-9|TRBJ2-1|-|TRBD2
CASSLVSGRRVYNEQFF
TGTGCCAGCAGCTTAGTAAGCGGGAGAAGGGTCTACAATGAGCAGTTCTTC
>TRBV30|TRBJ2-3|-|-
CAWGRTGRMPDTQYF
TGTGCCTGGGGACGGACGGGGAGGATGCCAGATACGCAGTATTTT
>TRBV19|TRBJ2-3|-|-
CASSIVSPGTDTQYF
TGTGCCAGTAGTATAGTAAGTCCGGGGACAGATACGCAGTATTTT
>TRBV3-1/TRBV3-2|TRBJ1-2|once|-
CASSLTDSRYGYTF
TGTGCCAGCAGCCTCACGGACAGTCGCTATGGCTACACCTTC
>TRBV3-1/TRBV3-2|TRBJ2-2|-|TRBD2
CASSRLAGTKRELFF
TGTGCCAGCAGCAGACTAGCGGGTACCAAACGGGAGCTGTTTTTT
>TRBV2|TRBJ2-2|once|TRBD2
CASSLAGGPQTGELFF
TGTGCCAGCAGCCTAGCGGGAGGGCCTCAGACCGGGGAGCTGTTTTTT
>TRBV9|TRBJ2-7|once|-
CASSVSGGASSYEQYF
TGTGCCAGCAGCGTATCCGGGGGAGCAAGCTCCTACGAGCAGTACTTC
>TRBV9|TRBJ2-7|-|TRBD1
CASSPRGDRSSYEQYF
TGTGCCAGCAGCCCCCGAGGGGACAGGAGCTCCTACGAGCAGTACTTC
>TRBV10-1|TRBJ2-7|-|-
CASSATPGAEQYF
TGCGCCAGCAGTGCCACTCCCGGAGCCGAGCAGTACTTC